This T cell receptor (beta chain) stems from a study of Tregs in tolerant kidney transplant recipients. Germline-derived CDR1 and CDR2 are MDHEN and SYDVKM. Trimming shortened V by 4 bases and J by 1 base, and 13 bases separated the two germline ends. The CDR3 is made up of 15 amino acids. Unstimulated regulatory T cells (CD4+CD25+CD127-), CD4+CD25- non-regulatory cells, CD4 and CD8 cells were FACS-sorted from thawed PBMCs. The repertoire was sequenced with immunoSEQ multiplex PCR; TCRdb's copy has only in-frame clones and lacks some. The sample has 60,000 to 75,000 clones, approximately 85% seen once. In its sample, this clone was seen once. Its antigen is unknown. Findings of the study overall: For some patients, primers changed over time, blocking nucleotide-level comparison. The small number of patients limits these findings pending further validation.

The specimen was Tregs from blood, collected before the transplant. The V gene is TRBV28, the J gene TRBJ1-2; D gene unclear. The TCR originated in a human donor who received a combined kidney and bone marrow transplant. The CDR3 here is CASSWAGRDNYGYTF. The CDR3 DNA reads TGTGCCAGCAGTTGGGCGGGGAGAGATAACTATGGCTACACCTTC.